What follows are 8 T cell receptor beta chains derived from one specimen sequenced in a study of blood T cell repertoires in COVID-19. Repertoires were generated with immunoSEQ multiplex PCR, while TCRdb's copy carries only in-frame clones and drops some. Of approximately 180,000 clones listed, around 87% are singletons. Sequenced: peripheral blood. The receptor source for this set is a man in his forties with active or convalescent COVID-19.

The chain is built from TRBV11-2 and TRBJ2-1, with 11 bases lining up with TRBD2. The CDR3 loop spans 15 amino acids. Unmatched junction bases numbered 9, after V lost 5 bases and J lost 9 bases. CDR1 and CDR2 from the germline V gene are SGHAT and FQNNGV. The CDR3 protein is CASSPTSGGISEQFF. The CDR3 DNA follows: TGTGCCAGCAGCCCTACTAGCGGGGGAATTAGTGAGCAGTTCTTC.

The V call is TRBV5-4, the J call TRBJ2-7, with TRBD1 identical over 9 bases. V was pared by 0 bases and J by 0 bases, with 7 bases of the junction left unmatched. The CDR3 contains 17 residues. Per the germline V gene, CDR1 is SGHNT and CDR2 is YYREEE (reference sequence). This chain's CDR3 is CASSLGTGAHPSYEQYF. CDR3 in DNA: TGTGCCAGCAGCTTGGGGACAGGGGCCCACCCCTCCTACGAGCAGTACTTC.

The rearrangement links TRBV3-1 (or the pseudogene TRBV3-2) to TRBJ1-2; D gene unclear. V was pared by 0 bases and J by 4 bases, with 12 bases between. The CDR3 spans 15 residues. Germline CDR1 and CDR2: LGHDT and YNNKEL (reference sequence). CDR3 protein: CASSQDLTDPYGYTF. CDR3 nucleotides: TGTGCCAGCAGCCAAGATCTCACAGACCCCTATGGCTACACCTTC.

This clone was seen just once. This sequence joins TRBV19 and TRBJ1-2; D gene unclear. The V end was cut by 3 bases, the J end by 8 bases, with 10 bases between. From germline, CDR1 is LNHDA and CDR2 SQIVND (reference sequence). This CDR3 region has 12 residues. In nucleotides, the CDR3 is TGTGCCAGTAGTATTTCTGCTAAAGGCTACACCTTC. This translates into CASSISAKGYTF.

The chain employs TRBV7-9 and TRBJ2-2, with D possibly being TRBD1 (6 bases). The ends were cut back, 5 bases at V and 5 bases at J, with 24 bases in the middle. Germline V gene lookup returns CDR1 SEHNR and CDR2 FQNEAQ (reference sequence). The CDR3 extends over 18 amino acids. The CDR3 DNA reads as TGTGCCAGCAGCCCACCCTTCGGTGGGGGCGGAGGTACCGGGGAGCTGTTTTTT. Its translation is CASSPPFGGGGGTGELFF.

DNA for the CDR3: TGCGCCAGCAGCTCAGGCGGGGGAGGGGAGCAGTACTTC. Residues: CASSSGGGGEQYF. The chain has TRBV5-1 and TRBJ2-7; 7 bases map to TRBD2. The CDR3 loop spans 13 amino acids. Germline CDR1 and CDR2: SGHRS and YFSETQ. Trimming took 3 bases from V and 7 from J; bases not matched to a gene: 7.

V gene TRBV9 combines with J gene TRBJ2-1; D is possibly TRBD1 (5 bases). Trimming left V 1 base short and J 10 bases short, with 12 bases between. Germline CDR1 is SGDLS and CDR2 is YYNGEE. The CDR3 has 13 residues. The CDR3 region is CASSVFLGEEQFF. The CDR3 DNA sequence: TGTGCCAGCAGCGTATTCCTAGGGGAAGAGCAGTTCTTC.

The chain carries TRBV19 and TRBJ1-2; no firm D call. This CDR3 is built from 13 residues. CDR1 is LNHDA and CDR2 is SQIVND in the germline V gene (reference sequence). Trimming took 6 bases from V and 3 from J, leaving 11 bases between them. The CDR3 region has the DNA TGTGCCAGTAGCCCCTTCGGGGACTATGGCTACACCTTC. It encodes CASSPFGDYGYTF. Full variable domain (outside the CDR3, taken from reference TRBV19 and TRBJ1-2): DGGITQSPKYLFRKEGQNVTLSCEQNLNHDAMYWYRQDPGQGLRLIYYSQIVNDFQKGDIAEGYSVSREKKESFPLTVTSAQKNPTAFYLCASSPFGDYGYTFGSGTRLTVV.